The clone carrying this TCR beta chain was detected a few times. What it binds is unknown. The record originates from a study of T cell repertoires in cytomegalovirus infection. Turning to the study itself: Public TCR beta signatures marked donors with CMV infection and the matching HLA. Findings of the study overall: Across the ex vivo response, the dominant clonotypes were HLA-C-restricted CMV-specific TCR beta clonotypes.

A single record per CDR3 protein comes from TCRdb applying MiXCR to the reads. The sample lists about 490,000 distinct CDR3 sequences, about 26% seen once, with over 10% in the top ten. This TCR was recovered from a human donor in good health (CMV status not recorded). Some clones in this sample may be carry-over from other donors' samples. The sample taken for sequencing was PBMCs.

This CDR3 is CATSRGLLNTEAFF. The CDR3 bases are TGTGCCACCAGCAGGGGACTTCTGAACACTGAAGCTTTCTTT. The gene calls are TRBV15 and TRBJ1-1, with a possible D match to TRBD1 (5 bases). CDR1 and CDR2 from the germline V gene are LNHNV and YYDKDF (reference sequence). The CDR3 spans 14 residues. V was clipped by 3 bases and J by 0 bases, with 8 bases between them.